Sequencing of this T cell receptor beta chain was carried out in a study of blood T cell repertoires in COVID-19. Assay: immunoSEQ multiplex PCR; the TCRdb copy retains only in-frame clones and omits some. The sample lists 120,000 or so clones; approximately 80% were seen once. Germline values: CDR1 SGHRS, CDR2 YFSETQ. The ends were cut back, 0 bases at V and 9 bases at J, with 19 bases in the middle. The CDR3 totals 16 residues. This clone came up once. This chain joins TRBV5-1 and TRBJ2-1; D may be TRBD2 (6 bases). The receptor comes from a human donor in a cohort sampled during active COVID-19. Material for sequencing was peripheral blood. The CDR3 DNA follows: TGCGCCAGCAGCTTGGATGGGACTCCCGGCGGGTTTGAGCAGTTCTTC. Amino acids: CASSLDGTPGGFEQFF. Full variable domain (outside the CDR3, taken from reference TRBV5-1 and TRBJ2-1): KAGVTQTPRYLIKTRGQQVTLSCSPISGHRSVSWYQQTPGQGLQFLFEYFSETQRNKGNFPGRFSGRQFSNSRSEMNVSTLELGDSALYLCASSLDGTPGGFEQFFGPGTRLTVL.